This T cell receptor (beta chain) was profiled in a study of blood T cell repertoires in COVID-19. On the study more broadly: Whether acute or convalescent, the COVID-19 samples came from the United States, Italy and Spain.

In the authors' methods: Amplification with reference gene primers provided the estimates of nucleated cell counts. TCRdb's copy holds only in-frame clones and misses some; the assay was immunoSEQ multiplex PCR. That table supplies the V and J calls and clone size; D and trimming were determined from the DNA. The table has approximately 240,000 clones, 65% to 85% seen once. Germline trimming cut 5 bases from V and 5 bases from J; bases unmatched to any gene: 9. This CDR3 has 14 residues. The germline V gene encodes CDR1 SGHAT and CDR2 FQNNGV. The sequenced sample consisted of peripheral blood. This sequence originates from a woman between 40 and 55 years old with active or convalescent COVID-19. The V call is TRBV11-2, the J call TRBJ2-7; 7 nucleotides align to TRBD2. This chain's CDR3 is CASSPGGGRHEQYV. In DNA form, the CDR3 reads TGTGCCAGCAGCCCGGGGGGAGGGCGCCACGAGCAGTACGTC.